The 32 T cell receptor beta chains given below trace back to one sample, sequenced in a study of cytomegalovirus exposure and HLA in healthy donors (dated by TCRdb to 2015 to 2018). Library construction relied on the immunoSEQ multiplex PCR assay. The multiplex PCR relied on a mix of 60 forward primers for TCR Vbeta segments and 13 reverse primers for TCR Jbeta segments. TCRdb limited this immuneACCESS table to in-frame rearrangements with V and J called. A share of clones is missing; checked studies link under half to unresolved V genes, and the rest is unexplained. This sample lists tens of thousands of clones; about 75% were detected once. The ten largest clonotypes hold approximately 5.7% of the sample. The specimen was PBMCs. These receptors were collected from a female donor in good health and CMV-seronegative.

The chain carries TRBV28 and TRBJ1-2; weak D call: TRBD1 (5 bases). Per germline, CDR1 MDHEN and CDR2 SYDVKM. This CDR3 spans 13 amino acids. Trimming shortened V by 4 bases and J by 3 bases, and 9 bases separated the two germline ends. The CDR3, as DNA: TGTGCCAGCAGTTGGGGGGGTGACTATGGCTACACCTTC. Protein product: CASSWGGDYGYTF.

This clone was picked up a small number of times. The chain's CDR3 is CASSEQAGSTDTQYF. CDR3 nucleotide sequence: TGTGCCAGCAGTGAACAGGCGGGGTCCACAGATACGCAGTATTTT. The chain combines TRBV6-1 with TRBJ2-3; a possible D gene is TRBD2 (6 bases). Germline V lookup: CDR1 MNHNS, CDR2 SASEGT. Between the trimmed V and J ends, which lost 2 bases and 2 bases, there was a span of 11 bases. The CDR3 runs to 15 residues.

The CDR3 DNA sequence: TGTGCCGGAGGGGGGCTAGCGGAAATTTACAATGAGCAGTTCTTC. Translating it yields CAGGGLAEIYNEQFF. The chain uses TRBV21-1 and TRBJ2-1; TRBD2 is the table's D call and was not checked against the DNA. TRBV21-1 is noted as a pseudogene. This CDR3 is 15 amino acids long.

J is TRBJ1-4 and V is TRBV9, with TRBD1 matching 8 bases. Trimming took 4 bases from V and 5 from J; bases not matched to a gene: 4. The germline V gene has CDR1 SGDLS and CDR2 YYNGEE. CDR3 length equals 14 residues. The CDR3 DNA is TGTGCCAGCAGCACCAGGGACAGGAATGAAAAACTGTTTTTT. This codes for CASSTRDRNEKLFF.

The gene calls are TRBV30 and TRBJ2-5; 7 bases align to TRBD1. V gave up 4 bases and J gave up 4 bases; unmatched junction bases: 12. The CDR3 totals 15 residues. Germline lookup yields CDR1 GTSNPN and CDR2 SVGIG (reference sequence). CDR3 residues: CAWKMGGTGVETQYF. The CDR3 nucleotides are TGTGCCTGGAAAATGGGCGGTACAGGGGTAGAGACCCAGTACTTC. Looking up the rest from reference TRBV30 and TRBJ2-5 gives the full variable domain: SQTIHQWPATLVQPVGSPLSLECTVEGTSNPNLYWYRQAAGRGLQLLFYSVGIGQISSEVPQNLSASRPQDRQFILSSKKLLLSDSGFYLCAWKMGGTGVETQYFGPGTRLLVL.

Of note for this clone: The junction does not match germline at one end; this may be a read error. V gene TRBV5-1 combines with J gene TRBJ2-7; perhaps TRBD1 as D (5 bases). CDR1 and CDR2 from the germline V gene are SGHRS and YFSETQ. The CDR3 covers 15 residues. CDR3 protein: CASSLDRRPVYGQYF. DNA of the CDR3: TGCGCCAGCAGCTTGGACAGGCGACCGGTCTACGGGCAGTACTTC.

This clone was detected only a few times. The CDR3 sequence is CASSPVRGNTIYF. CDR3 nucleotides: TGTGCCAGCTCACCCGTCAGAGGAAACACCATATATTTT. This chain uses TRBV18 with TRBJ1-3; D uncertain. CDR3 length: 13 amino acids. Germline CDR1 and CDR2: KGHSH and LQKENI. Trimming pared 3 bases from V and 4 bases from J, leaving 7 bases between.

The chain combines TRBV5-8 with TRBJ2-5; 13 nucleotides match TRBD2. From germline, CDR1 is SGHTS and CDR2 YDEGEE. J lost 2 bases, V lost 6 bases, and 7 bases had no gene match. The CDR3 has 16 amino acids. This CDR3 is CASTLRTSGGQETQYF. The CDR3 DNA reads TGTGCCAGCACCCTGAGGACTAGCGGGGGACAAGAGACCCAGTACTTC. The entire variable domain, with the rest obtained from reference TRBV5-8 and TRBJ2-5, is as follows: EAGVTQSPTHLIKTRGQQATLRCSPISGHTSVYWYQQALGLGLQFLLWYDEGEERNRGNFPPRFSGRQFPNYSSELNVNALELEDSALYLCASTLRTSGGQETQYFGPGTRLLVL.

The chain employs TRBV4-2 and TRBJ1-1; maybe TRBD1 (5 bases). CDR3 length equals 16 residues. Germline-derived CDR1 and CDR2 are LGHNA and YNFKEQ. The V end was cut by 4 bases, the J end by 4 bases, with 19 bases between. CDR3 sequence reads: CASSPQRQTMGTEAFF. As DNA, the CDR3 is TGTGCCAGCAGCCCACAGAGACAGACGATGGGCACTGAAGCTTTCTTT.

This chain links TRBV5-1 with TRBJ2-6; 10 nucleotides match TRBD1. The CDR3 runs to 18 residues. Germline V gene sequence: CDR1 SGHRS, CDR2 YFSETQ. Losses at the gene ends were 4 bases for V and 0 bases for J; bases not matched to a gene: 7. The CDR3 loop is CASSLFWTGGSGANVLTF. Here the CDR3 DNA reads TGCGCCAGCAGCCTCTTTTGGACAGGGGGCTCTGGGGCCAACGTCCTGACTTTC.

The V call is TRBV28, the J call TRBJ1-1; no firm D call. The germline V gene has CDR1 MDHEN and CDR2 SYDVKM. The CDR3 extends over 12 amino acids. Deletions cut 7 bases from V and 4 bases from J, with 10 bases between. As DNA, the CDR3 is TGTGCCAGCAACGGGGTCACCACTGAAGCTTTCTTT. This codes for CASNGVTTEAFF.

This chain uses TRBV5-4 with TRBJ2-5; D might be TRBD2 (5 bases). The V and J ends lost 0 bases and 1 base respectively, with 10 bases between them. The CDR3 has 15 residues. In germline, CDR1 is SGHNT, CDR2 YYREEE (reference sequence). The CDR3 reads CASSLAGRGQETQYF. The CDR3 DNA is TGTGCCAGCAGCTTGGCGGGCCGGGGCCAAGAGACCCAGTACTTC.

The rearrangement joins TRBV5-6 to TRBJ2-1; 9 bases match TRBD2. V shed 4 bases and J 9 bases; nucleotides not matched to a gene: 11. CDR3 size: 15 residues. The germline gives CDR1 SGHDT, CDR2 YYEEEE. CDR3 amino acids: CASSPQTSGGGEQFF. The DNA for the CDR3 is TGTGCCAGCAGCCCGCAGACTAGCGGAGGGGGTGAGCAGTTCTTC. Combining the CDR3 with reference TRBV5-6 and TRBJ2-1 gives the whole variable domain DAGVTQSPTHLIKTRGQQVTLRCSPKSGHDTVSWYQQALGQGPQFIFQYYEEEERQRGNFPDRFSGHQFPNYSSELNVNALLLGDSALYLCASSPQTSGGGEQFFGPGTRLTVL.

A single count supports this clone. The rearrangement uses TRBV9 and TRBJ1-3; D is possibly TRBD1 (6 bases). V lost 0 bases, J lost 0 bases, and 7 bases lay in between. The germline CDR1 and CDR2 sequences are SGDLS and YYNGEE. The CDR3 totals 15 residues. This CDR3 reads CASSVAGDSGNTIYF. The CDR3 coding sequence is TGTGCCAGCAGCGTAGCAGGGGACTCTGGAAACACCATATATTTT.

V and J are TRBV5-1 and TRBJ1-1; D uncertain. CDR1 and CDR2 (germline): SGHRS, YFSETQ. The V gene lost 0 bases and the J gene lost 5 bases, with 11 bases spanning the gap. This CDR3 region has 14 residues. The CDR3 protein is CASSLGLGWTEAFF. In DNA form, the CDR3 reads TGCGCCAGCAGCTTGGGGCTTGGTTGGACTGAAGCTTTCTTT. Based on the CDR3 plus reference TRBV5-1 and TRBJ1-1, the full variable domain is KAGVTQTPRYLIKTRGQQVTLSCSPISGHRSVSWYQQTPGQGLQFLFEYFSETQRNKGNFPGRFSGRQFSNSRSEMNVSTLELGDSALYLCASSLGLGWTEAFFGQGTRLTVV.

This clone occurred once. The J gene is TRBJ1-2, the V gene TRBV13; D remains unclear. Between the trimmed V and J ends, which lost 5 bases and 2 bases, there was a span of 12 bases. The germline CDR1 and CDR2 sequences are PRHDT and FYEKMQ (reference sequence). The CDR3 is 14 residues long. The CDR3 loop is CASSPYGGNYGYTF. The CDR3 DNA reads TGTGCCAGCAGCCCCTACGGAGGAAACTATGGCTACACCTTC.

The chain employs TRBV28 and TRBJ2-7; D gene unclear. Trimming removed 6 bases at V and 5 bases at J, with 8 bases between. The length of the CDR3 is 11 residues. The V gene's germline CDR1 is MDHEN and CDR2 SYDVKM. CDR3 sequence reads: CASRLFDEQYF. The DNA of the CDR3 is TGTGCCAGCAGACTATTCGACGAGCAGTACTTC.

The gene calls are TRBV19 and TRBJ2-7; 7 nucleotides line up with TRBD1. Germline V CDR1 and CDR2: LNHDA, SQIVND (reference sequence). The V and J ends lost 5 bases and 3 bases, in that order; junction bases with no gene match: 7. This CDR3 is built from 14 residues. In DNA form, the CDR3 reads TGTGCCAGTAGTTCCGGACAGGCATACTACGAGCAGTACTTC. The encoded protein is CASSSGQAYYEQYF. Variable domain in full (rest from reference TRBV19 and TRBJ2-7): DGGITQSPKYLFRKEGQNVTLSCEQNLNHDAMYWYRQDPGQGLRLIYYSQIVNDFQKGDIAEGYSVSREKKESFPLTVTSAQKNPTAFYLCASSSGQAYYEQYFGPGTRLTVT.

The chain's CDR3 is CASSLRTLLDSTDTQYF. The DNA of the CDR3 is TGTGCCAGCAGTTTACGGACGTTACTAGATAGCACAGATACGCAGTATTTT. The J gene is TRBJ2-3, the V gene TRBV28; a possible D gene is TRBD2 (5 bases). V was clipped by 2 bases and J by 0 bases, with 15 bases between them. Looked up from germline, CDR1 is MDHEN and CDR2 is SYDVKM. The CDR3 runs to 17 residues.

The chain links TRBV15 to TRBJ2-7; 8 bases are a match to TRBD1. CDR3 length equals 17 residues. Looked up from germline, CDR1 is LNHNV and CDR2 is YYDKDF (reference sequence). V gave up 0 bases and J gave up 0 bases; unmatched junction bases: 7. CDR3 amino acids: CATSRDSDRAISYEQYF. The CDR3 nucleotides are TGTGCCACCAGCAGAGATTCGGACAGGGCCATCTCCTACGAGCAGTACTTC.

In DNA form, the CDR3 reads TGTGCCAGCAGCCGGGACATCCTTGGGGAGACCCAGTACTTC. Translation: CASSRDILGETQYF. This sequence joins TRBV5-6 and TRBJ2-5; D might be TRBD1 (6 bases). The CDR3 sequence is 14 residues long. The germline CDR1 and CDR2 sequences are SGHDT and YYEEEE. The V and J ends lost 4 bases and 5 bases respectively, with 15 bases between them.

This chain links TRBV5-6 with TRBJ2-2; 8 bases are a match to TRBD2. The junction had 6 bases not matched to a gene; V was cut back by 2 bases and J by 6 bases. CDR3 length equals 15 residues. Germline loops: CDR1 SGHDT, CDR2 YYEEEE. The CDR3 protein is CASSFRLAPPGELFF. CDR3 DNA: TGTGCCAGCAGCTTTAGACTAGCGCCCCCCGGGGAGCTGTTTTTT.

The rearrangement links TRBV5-1 to TRBJ1-1; 7 positions agree with TRBD1. CDR3 length equals 14 residues. With 4 bases clipped from V and 4 bases from J, the junction kept 7 bases outside the gene matches. Looked up from germline, CDR1 is SGHRS and CDR2 is YFSETQ. CDR3: CASSVGQTLTEAFF. CDR3 nucleotide sequence: TGCGCCAGCAGCGTGGGACAGACCCTCACTGAAGCTTTCTTT.

The CDR3 loop reads CASSLTGFYGYTF. CDR3 nucleotides: TGTGCCAGCAGTCTTACAGGGTTTTATGGCTACACCTTC. V gene TRBV28 combines with J gene TRBJ1-2; tentatively, D is TRBD1 (6 bases). From germline, CDR1 is MDHEN and CDR2 SYDVKM. Trimming removed 5 bases at V and 5 bases at J, with 12 bases between. This CDR3 is 13 amino acids long.

This clone was found a few times. The J gene is TRBJ1-2, the V gene TRBV6-5; no clear D. The CDR3 runs to 13 residues. Germline V lookup: CDR1 MNHEY, CDR2 SVGAGI. Trimming stripped 4 bases from V and 2 bases from J, with 8 bases between. Here the CDR3 DNA reads TGTGCCAGCAGTTTCGACGGGAACTATGGCTACACCTTC. Amino acid sequence: CASSFDGNYGYTF.

The rearrangement links TRBV30 to TRBJ1-5, with 9 nucleotides matching TRBD1. The germline CDR1 and CDR2 sequences are GTSNPN and SVGIG (reference sequence). V was clipped by 5 bases and J by 4 bases; unmatched bases: 12. The CDR3 has 16 residues. The CDR3 sequence: CAWSRRDRVSNQPQHF. In nucleotides, the CDR3 is TGTGCCTGGTCCCGCCGGGACAGGGTGTCAAATCAGCCCCAGCATTTT. Full variable domain (remainder filled in from reference TRBV30 and TRBJ1-5): SQTIHQWPATLVQPVGSPLSLECTVEGTSNPNLYWYRQAAGRGLQLLFYSVGIGQISSEVPQNLSASRPQDRQFILSSKKLLLSDSGFYLCAWSRRDRVSNQPQHFGDGTRLSIL.

The table lists this clone with a count of one. The V call is TRBV19, the J call TRBJ1-4; maybe TRBD1 (5 bases). CDR3 size: 15 residues. The V gene lost 4 bases and the J gene lost 5 bases, with 14 bases spanning the gap. Germline CDR1 and CDR2: LNHDA and SQIVND (reference sequence). In nucleotides, the CDR3 is TGTGCCAGTAGTAAGGGACGGAGCGGGAATGAAAAACTGTTTTTT. The encoded protein is CASSKGRSGNEKLFF.

The V call is TRBV28, the J call TRBJ2-1, with TRBD1 matching 9 bases. V was pared by 10 bases and J by 7 bases, with 11 bases of the junction left unmatched. This CDR3 is built from 14 residues. CDR1 MDHEN and CDR2 SYDVKM come from the germline V gene. CDR3: CAISTGTGFNEQFF. The CDR3 bases are TGTGCCATCTCTACCGGGACAGGGTTTAATGAGCAGTTCTTC.

V gene TRBV5-8 combines with J gene TRBJ2-7, with TRBD1 as a possible D gene (5 bases). There are 15 residues in the CDR3. Germline V gives CDR1 SGHTS, CDR2 YDEGEE. With 0 bases removed from V and 2 bases from J, the gap between germline ends came to 12 bases. The CDR3 spells CASSLDGASAYEQYF. The CDR3 nucleotides read TGTGCCAGCAGCTTGGATGGGGCCTCCGCCTACGAGCAGTACTTC. Based on the CDR3 plus reference TRBV5-8 and TRBJ2-7, the full variable domain is EAGVTQSPTHLIKTRGQQATLRCSPISGHTSVYWYQQALGLGLQFLLWYDEGEERNRGNFPPRFSGRQFPNYSSELNVNALELEDSALYLCASSLDGASAYEQYFGPGTRLTVT.

The rearrangement uses TRBV5-1 and TRBJ1-1; 8 bases fit TRBD1. CDR1 is SGHRS and CDR2 is YFSETQ in the germline V gene. There are 16 residues in the CDR3. The trim removed 2 bases at V and 2 bases at J, leaving 8 bases unmatched. The CDR3 DNA is TGCGCCAGCAGCTTTGGCGGGACAGGAGGAAACACTGAAGCTTTCTTT. This gives the protein CASSFGGTGGNTEAFF.

As DNA, the CDR3 is TGTGCCAGTAGTGTTACTAGCGGTGCCTACAATGAGCAGTTCTTC. Protein product: CASSVTSGAYNEQFF. The rearrangement uses TRBV19 and TRBJ2-1; 8 bases are a match to TRBD2. This CDR3 has 15 residues. With 5 bases clipped from V and 2 bases from J, the junction kept 5 bases outside the gene matches. CDR1 is LNHDA, CDR2 SQIVND, per germline (reference sequence). The full variable domain, in which reference TRBV19 and TRBJ2-1 provide the parts outside the CDR3, is DGGITQSPKYLFRKEGQNVTLSCEQNLNHDAMYWYRQDPGQGLRLIYYSQIVNDFQKGDIAEGYSVSREKKESFPLTVTSAQKNPTAFYLCASSVTSGAYNEQFFGPGTRLTVL.

This clone was observed a few times. This sequence joins TRBV2 and TRBJ2-7; 12 bases line up with TRBD1. The CDR3 runs 16 residues. After removal of 2 bases from V and 3 bases from J, the junction contained 5 bases not matched to a gene. The V gene's germline CDR1 is SNHLY and CDR2 FYNNEI. The chain's CDR3 is CASSESGTGGGYEQYF. The CDR3 DNA is TGTGCCAGCAGTGAATCCGGGACAGGGGGCGGCTACGAGCAGTACTTC.